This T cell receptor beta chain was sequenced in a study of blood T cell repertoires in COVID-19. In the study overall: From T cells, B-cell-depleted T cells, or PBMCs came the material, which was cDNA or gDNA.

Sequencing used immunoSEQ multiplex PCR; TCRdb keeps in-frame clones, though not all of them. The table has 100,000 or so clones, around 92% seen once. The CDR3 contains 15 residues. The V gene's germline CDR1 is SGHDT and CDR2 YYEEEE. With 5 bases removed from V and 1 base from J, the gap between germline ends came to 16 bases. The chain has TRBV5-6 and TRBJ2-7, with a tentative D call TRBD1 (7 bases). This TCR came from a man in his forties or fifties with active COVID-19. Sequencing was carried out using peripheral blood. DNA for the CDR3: TGTGCCAGCAGTCCCGTGGAGGGGGCTTCCTACGAGCAGTACTTC. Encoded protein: CASSPVEGASYEQYF.